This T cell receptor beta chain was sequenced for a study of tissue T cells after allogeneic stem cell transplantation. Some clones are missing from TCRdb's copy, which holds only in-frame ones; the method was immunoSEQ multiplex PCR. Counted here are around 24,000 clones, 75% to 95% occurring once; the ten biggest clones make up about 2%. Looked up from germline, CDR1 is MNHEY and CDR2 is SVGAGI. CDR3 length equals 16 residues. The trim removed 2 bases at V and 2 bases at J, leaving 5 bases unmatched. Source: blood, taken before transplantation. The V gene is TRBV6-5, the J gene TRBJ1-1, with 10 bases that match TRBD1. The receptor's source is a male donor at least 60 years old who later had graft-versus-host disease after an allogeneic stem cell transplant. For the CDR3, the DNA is TGTGCCAGCAGTTACAGACAGGGGGCGAGTAACACTGAAGCTTTCTTT. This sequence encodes CASSYRQGASNTEAFF.